The present T cell receptor beta chain was sequenced within a study of T cell repertoires in MIS-A myocarditis. V lost 10 bases and J 3 bases, leaving 13 bases between the germline ends. This CDR3 is built from 12 residues. CDR1 is SGHDN and CDR2 is FVKESK in the germline V gene. TCRdb keeps only in-frame clones here, not all; method: immunoSEQ multiplex PCR. The repertoire consists of around 6,100 clones, with about 78% occurring once and the leading ten covering around 20%. The specimen sequenced was right inferior lung lobe tissue obtained at autopsy. The chain has TRBV14 and TRBJ2-7; D is unresolved. The receptor's source is a man between 18 and 35 years old with fulminant myocarditis from multisystem inflammatory syndrome in adults (MIS-A) after COVID-19. As DNA, the CDR3 is TGTGCCATAGGCCCAGAAGACTACGAGCAGTACTTC. Encoded protein: CAIGPEDYEQYF.